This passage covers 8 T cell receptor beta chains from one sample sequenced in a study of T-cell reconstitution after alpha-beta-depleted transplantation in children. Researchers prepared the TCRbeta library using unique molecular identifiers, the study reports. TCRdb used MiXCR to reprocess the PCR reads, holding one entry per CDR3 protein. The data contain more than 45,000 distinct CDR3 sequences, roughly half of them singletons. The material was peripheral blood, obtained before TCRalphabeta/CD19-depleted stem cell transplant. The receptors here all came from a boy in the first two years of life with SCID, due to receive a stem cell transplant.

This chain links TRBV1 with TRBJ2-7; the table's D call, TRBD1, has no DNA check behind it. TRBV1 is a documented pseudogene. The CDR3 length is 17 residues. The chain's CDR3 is CTSSQDQQAAISYEQYF. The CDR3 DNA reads TGCACCAGCAGCCAAGATCAGCAGGCGGCCATTTCCTACGAGCAGTACTTC.

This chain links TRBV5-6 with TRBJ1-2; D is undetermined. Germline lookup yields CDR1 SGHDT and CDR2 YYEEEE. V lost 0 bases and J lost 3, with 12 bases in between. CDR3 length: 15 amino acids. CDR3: CASSLVHGGDYGYTF. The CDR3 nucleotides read TGTGCCAGCAGCTTGGTTCACGGCGGGGACTATGGCTACACCTTC.

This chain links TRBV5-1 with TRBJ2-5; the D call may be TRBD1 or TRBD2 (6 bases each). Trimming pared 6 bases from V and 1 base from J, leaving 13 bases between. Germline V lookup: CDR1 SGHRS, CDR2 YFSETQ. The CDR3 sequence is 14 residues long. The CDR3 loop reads CASTQGRFQETQYF. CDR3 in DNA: TGCGCCAGCACTCAGGGGAGGTTCCAAGAGACCCAGTACTTC.

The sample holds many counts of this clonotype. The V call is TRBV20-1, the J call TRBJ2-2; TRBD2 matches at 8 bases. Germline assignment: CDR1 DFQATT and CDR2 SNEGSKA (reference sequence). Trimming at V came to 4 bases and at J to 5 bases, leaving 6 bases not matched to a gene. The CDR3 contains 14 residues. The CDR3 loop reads CSAKAGGDTGELFF. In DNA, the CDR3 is TGCAGTGCTAAGGCGGGGGGCGATACCGGGGAGCTGTTTTTT.

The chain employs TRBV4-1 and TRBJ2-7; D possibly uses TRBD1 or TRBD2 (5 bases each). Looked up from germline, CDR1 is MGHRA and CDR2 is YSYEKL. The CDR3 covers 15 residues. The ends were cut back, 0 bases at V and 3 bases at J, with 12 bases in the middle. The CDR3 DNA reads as TGCGCCAGCAGCCAAGAAAGGGGACCGGTCTACGAGCAGTACTTC. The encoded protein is CASSQERGPVYEQYF.

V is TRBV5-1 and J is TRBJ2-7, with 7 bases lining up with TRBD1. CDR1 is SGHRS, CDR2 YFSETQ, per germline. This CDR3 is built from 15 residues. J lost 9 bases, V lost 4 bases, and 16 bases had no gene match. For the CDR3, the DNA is TGCGCCAGCAGCCCCCCGACAGGGAATGCCCCTGGGCAGTACTTC. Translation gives CASSPPTGNAPGQYF.

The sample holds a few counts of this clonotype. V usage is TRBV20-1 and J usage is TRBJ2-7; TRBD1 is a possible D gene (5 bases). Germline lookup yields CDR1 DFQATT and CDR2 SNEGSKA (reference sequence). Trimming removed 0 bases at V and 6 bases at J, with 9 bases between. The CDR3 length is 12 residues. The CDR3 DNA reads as TGCAGTGCTAGAGATCTAGGGGTCGAGCAGTACTTC. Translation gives CSARDLGVEQYF.

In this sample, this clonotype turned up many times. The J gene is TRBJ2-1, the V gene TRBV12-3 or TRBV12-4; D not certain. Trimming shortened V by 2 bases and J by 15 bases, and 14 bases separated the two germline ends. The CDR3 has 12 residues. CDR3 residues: CASSLSAGPGFF. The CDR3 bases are TGTGCCAGCAGTTTATCAGCAGGACCTGGGTTCTTC.